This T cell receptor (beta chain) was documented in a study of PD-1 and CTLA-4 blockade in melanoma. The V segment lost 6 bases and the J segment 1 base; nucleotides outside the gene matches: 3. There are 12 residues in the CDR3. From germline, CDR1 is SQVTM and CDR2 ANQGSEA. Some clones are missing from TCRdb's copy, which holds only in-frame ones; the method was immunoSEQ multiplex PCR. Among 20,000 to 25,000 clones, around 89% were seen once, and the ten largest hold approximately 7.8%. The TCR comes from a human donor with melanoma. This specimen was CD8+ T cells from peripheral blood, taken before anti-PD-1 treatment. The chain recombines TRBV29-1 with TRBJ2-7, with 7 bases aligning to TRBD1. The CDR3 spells CSVEGASYEQYF. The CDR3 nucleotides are TGCAGCGTCGAGGGGGCGTCCTACGAGCAGTACTTC.